This entry lists 17 T cell receptor beta chains sequenced from one sample in a study of chemoradiotherapy in HPV16-positive cancers (dated by TCRdb to the early 2020s). The library was produced with the immunoSEQ multiplex PCR assay. TCRdb carries this immuneACCESS record with in-frame sequences only. Its versions omit some clonotypes, under half of them owing to an unresolved V gene in the studies checked, with the rest unexplained. The sample table records roughly 9,000 clones; approximately 71% of these occur just once. Of the sample, roughly 9.5% is held by the ten largest clones. This sample was taken from a patient who underwent chemoradiotherapy. The receptor set was obtained from a human donor with HPV-associated anogenital cancer.

This chain links TRBV21-1 with TRBJ1-2. TRBV21-1 is a documented pseudogene. CDR3 length equals 16 residues. Here the CDR3 reads CASSNLPRLLLYGYTF. The CDR3 coding sequence is TGTGCCAGCAGCAATCTTCCTAGGCTCTTACTCTATGGCTACACCTTC.

This chain uses TRBV28 with TRBJ1-4, with unresolved D. Germline values: CDR1 MDHEN, CDR2 SYDVKM. V was clipped by 6 bases and J by 4 bases, with 12 bases between them. There are 14 residues in the CDR3. The CDR3 nucleotides read TGTGCCAGCAGAGCCGCCAGCGTTAATGAAAAACTGTTTTTT. As protein: CASRAASVNEKLFF.

The chain uses TRBV11-2 and TRBJ1-2, with D perhaps matching TRBD1 (6 bases). Germline values: CDR1 SGHAT, CDR2 FQNNGV. V was shortened by 4 bases and J by 1 base, with 7 bases between the two germline ends. The CDR3 has 13 residues. Here the CDR3 DNA reads TGTGCCAGCAGCTCGGACAGTAACTATGGCTACACCTTC. It codes for CASSSDSNYGYTF.

V and J are TRBV6-6 and TRBJ1-3, with a weak D call TRBD1 (5 bases). Per the germline V gene, CDR1 is MNHNY and CDR2 is SVGAGI (reference sequence). The V and J ends lost 5 bases and 4 bases respectively, with 15 bases between them. The CDR3 contains 15 residues. For the CDR3, the DNA is TGTGCCAGCAGTCACCCCCAGGGAGGCGGAAACACCATATATTTT. Protein sequence: CASSHPQGGGNTIYF.

The chain recombines TRBV9 with TRBJ2-3; no clear D. CDR1 and CDR2 from the germline V gene are SGDLS and YYNGEE. The length of the CDR3 is 15 residues. V dropped 0 bases and J dropped 0 bases, with 8 bases sitting between them. The CDR3 protein is CASSVGLASTDTQYF. The CDR3 bases are TGTGCCAGCAGCGTAGGACTTGCTAGCACAGATACGCAGTATTTT.

This chain links TRBV5-4 with TRBJ2-5, with D unresolved. CDR1 SGHNT and CDR2 YYREEE come from the germline V gene (reference sequence). CDR3 size: 11 residues. Trimming removed 4 bases from V and 0 bases from J, with 1 base in between. CDR3 region: CASSNQETQYF. The CDR3 nucleotides are TGTGCCAGCAGCAACCAAGAGACCCAGTACTTC.

V usage is TRBV5-1 and J usage is TRBJ1-4; TRBD1 matches 7 bases. V trimming: 3 bases; J trimming: 4 bases; junction bases outside the gene matches: 3. The germline CDR1 and CDR2 sequences are SGHRS and YFSETQ. The CDR3 spans 14 residues. CDR3 DNA: TGCGCCAGCAGCTCGGGACAGCGTAATGAAAAACTGTTTTTT. As protein: CASSSGQRNEKLFF.

The genes are TRBV6-1 and TRBJ1-2; D is undetermined. V was shortened by 7 bases and J by 4 bases, with 13 bases between the two germline ends. The germline V gene has CDR1 MNHNS and CDR2 SASEGT. This CDR3 spans 13 amino acids. The CDR3 loop is CASTRHRPYGYTF. In DNA form, the CDR3 reads TGTGCCAGCACCAGACACCGCCCCTATGGCTACACCTTC.

This chain joins TRBV15 and TRBJ2-7; TRBD1 agrees at 8 bases. The CDR3 extends over 15 amino acids. CDR1 and CDR2 from the germline V gene are LNHNV and YYDKDF (reference sequence). J lost 6 bases, V lost 5 bases, and 12 bases had no gene match. The CDR3 protein is CATSPARDRPSEQYF. CDR3 DNA: TGTGCCACCAGCCCAGCCCGGGACAGGCCCAGCGAGCAGTACTTC.

V usage is TRBV2 and J usage is TRBJ2-5, with TRBD1 identical over 7 bases. Germline values: CDR1 SNHLY, CDR2 FYNNEI. There are 14 residues in the CDR3. V was pared by 4 bases and J by 4 bases, with 6 bases of the junction left unmatched. For the CDR3, the DNA is TGTGCCAGCAGTGGAAGGACAGGTCGAGAGACCCAGTACTTC. Amino acids: CASSGRTGRETQYF.

This clone was recorded once. The chain uses TRBV18 and TRBJ1-2, with 8 bases identical to TRBD1. The CDR3 totals 15 residues. Germline lookup yields CDR1 KGHSH and CDR2 LQKENI. Losses at the gene ends were 3 bases for V and 2 bases for J; bases not matched to a gene: 5. CDR3 nucleotides: TGTGCCAGCTCACCTCCGACAGGGGACAACTATGGCTACACCTTC. Translation gives CASSPPTGDNYGYTF. The complete variable domain, with remaining parts taken from reference TRBV18 and TRBJ1-2, reads NAGVMQNPRHLVRRRGQEARLRCSPMKGHSHVYWYRQLPEEGLKFMVYLQKENIIDESGMPKERFSAEFPKEGPSILRIQQVVRGDSAAYFCASSPPTGDNYGYTFGSGTRLTVV.

V usage is TRBV11-2 and J usage is TRBJ2-2; D might be TRBD1 (6 bases). V was cut by 5 bases and J by 3 bases, with 13 bases left in between. The CDR3 sequence is 15 residues long. CDR1 is SGHAT, CDR2 FQNNGV, per germline. The CDR3 DNA is TGTGCCAGCAGCACAGGGTTTACGGACACCGGGGAGCTGTTTTTT. It is translated as CASSTGFTDTGELFF.

The chain joins TRBV7-2 to TRBJ2-3; a possible D gene is TRBD2 (6 bases). The CDR3 extends over 14 amino acids. Germline V CDR1 and CDR2: SGHTA, FQGNSA. Trimming left V 5 bases short and J 2 bases short, with 11 bases between. The CDR3, as DNA: TGTGCCAGCAGCGACGGGGGAGCCACAGATACGCAGTATTTT. This gives the protein CASSDGGATDTQYF.

Turning to this clone: The same CDR3 is also encoded by other DNA sequences in this sample. The rearrangement links TRBV7-9 to TRBJ2-3; D possibly corresponds to TRBD2 (7 bases). Trimming took off 1 base at V and 3 bases at J, with 11 bases between the two ends. This CDR3 contains 15 residues. Germline V gene data show CDR1 as SEHNR and CDR2 as FQNEAQ (reference sequence). The CDR3 region has the DNA TGTGCCAGCAGCTTAGGAGGGGGGGTTACAGATACGCAGTATTTT. Its translation: CASSLGGGVTDTQYF.

This rearrangement joins TRBV9 to TRBJ2-7; D uncertain. Germline V gives CDR1 SGDLS, CDR2 YYNGEE. Trimming shortened V by 0 bases and J by 0 bases, and 10 bases separated the two germline ends. The CDR3 loop spans 15 amino acids. This CDR3 reads CASSVGVLLSYEQYF. CDR3 nucleotides: TGTGCCAGCAGCGTAGGCGTTCTACTCTCCTACGAGCAGTACTTC.

V is TRBV5-1 and J is TRBJ2-2; 10 nucleotides agree with TRBD2. Trimming at V came to 1 base and at J to 1 base, leaving 10 bases not matched to a gene. This CDR3 contains 19 residues. CDR1 is SGHRS and CDR2 is YFSETQ in the germline V gene. Here the CDR3 DNA reads TGCGCCAGCAGCTTGAACGGGCTAGCGGGGGCTCAGAACACCGGGGAGCTGTTTTTT. Its protein product is CASSLNGLAGAQNTGELFF.

This clone was detected a few times. This chain joins TRBV10-3 and TRBJ1-1, with D unclear. The CDR3 spans 13 residues. Trimming removed 4 bases from V and 1 base from J, with 7 bases in between. Germline CDR1 and CDR2: ENHRY and SYGVKD. The CDR3 is CAISGYENTEAFF. The CDR3 DNA follows: TGTGCCATCAGTGGGTACGAGAACACTGAAGCTTTCTTT.